The rows below give T cell receptor beta chains drawn from one sample of a study of blood T cell repertoires in COVID-19. Using immunoSEQ multiplex PCR, the repertoire was profiled, and TCRdb retains in-frame clones only, with some absent. Of 350,000 to 500,000 clones in the sample, about 88% were seen once. What was sequenced was PBMCs or T cells enriched from blood (not recorded which). These receptors all come from a woman between 18 and 29 years old who had been exposed to COVID-19. CDR3s include the opening cysteine and the closing phenylalanine or tryptophan. The D gene is left open where the match is weak. Size is stated for part of the rows, as once, few or many counts, or as a class when the clone is expanded.

d_call	v_call	clone_size	j_call	cdr3_nt	cdr3_aa
.	TRBV4-1	.	TRBJ2-7	TGCGCCAGCAGCCAAGGGCAGGGCCCCTCCTACGAGCAGTACTTC	CASSQGQGPSYEQYF
.	TRBV6-5	.	TRBJ1-2	TGTGCCAGCAAAACCGGGGGGGCCGTAGTGTCTGGCTACACCTTC	CASKTGGAVVSGYTF
TRBD2	TRBV4-1	.	TRBJ2-1	TGCGCCAGCAGCCAAGATCGGGGACTAGCGGGGAAAAACAATGAGCAGTTCTTC	CASSQDRGLAGKNNEQFF
.	TRBV2	.	TRBJ2-7	TGTGCCAGCACCCCAGACCCGACAGGCCGCTCCTACGAGCAGTACTTC	CASTPDPTGRSYEQYF
TRBD2	TRBV4-1	few	TRBJ2-3	TGCGCCAGCAGCCCCTCTGCTAGCGGGCCTGGGGATACGCAGTATTTT	CASSPSASGPGDTQYF
TRBD2	TRBV2	.	TRBJ2-2	TGTGCCAGCAGCACCGGGACTAGCGGGAACACCGGGGAGCTGTTTTTT	CASSTGTSGNTGELFF
.	TRBV7-9	few	TRBJ2-2	TGTGCCAGCAGCTTATATGGGGGGACCGGGGAGCTGTTTTTT	CASSLYGGTGELFF
.	TRBV12-3/TRBV12-4	.	TRBJ1-5	TGTGCCAGCAGTTTAGGCCGCGGGCAGCCCCAGCATTTT	CASSLGRGQPQHF
.	TRBV15	.	TRBJ2-5	TGTGCCACCAGCAGGGAGTACGTAAAGACCCAGTACTTC	CATSREYVKTQYF
.	TRBV2	.	TRBJ2-3	TGTGCCAGCAGAGAAAAGCGGATTAGCACAGATACGCAGTATTTT	CASREKRISTDTQYF
.	TRBV21-1	.	TRBJ1-6	TGTGCCAGCAGCGGGGGTCGACAGGACCTGAGGGGAAAAAATTCACCCCTCCACTTT	CASSGGRQDLRGKNSPLHF
TRBD1	TRBV6-5	.	TRBJ1-4	TGTGCCAGCAGTTTCACTGACAGGGAGAATGAAAAACTGTTTTTT	CASSFTDRENEKLFF
TRBD2	TRBV6-4	.	TRBJ2-1	TGTGCCAGCAGCTCTAGCGGGGGGTACTCCTACAATGAGCAGTTCTTC	CASSSSGGYSYNEQFF
.	TRBV19	.	TRBJ2-3	TGTGCCACTGGGGGGGGCAGGGGCACAGATACGCAGTATTTT	CATGGGRGTDTQYF
TRBD1	TRBV28	.	TRBJ1-2	TGTGCCAGCAGTTTACGGTGGACAGGGAAGGATGGGGACTATGGCTACACCTTC	CASSLRWTGKDGDYGYTF